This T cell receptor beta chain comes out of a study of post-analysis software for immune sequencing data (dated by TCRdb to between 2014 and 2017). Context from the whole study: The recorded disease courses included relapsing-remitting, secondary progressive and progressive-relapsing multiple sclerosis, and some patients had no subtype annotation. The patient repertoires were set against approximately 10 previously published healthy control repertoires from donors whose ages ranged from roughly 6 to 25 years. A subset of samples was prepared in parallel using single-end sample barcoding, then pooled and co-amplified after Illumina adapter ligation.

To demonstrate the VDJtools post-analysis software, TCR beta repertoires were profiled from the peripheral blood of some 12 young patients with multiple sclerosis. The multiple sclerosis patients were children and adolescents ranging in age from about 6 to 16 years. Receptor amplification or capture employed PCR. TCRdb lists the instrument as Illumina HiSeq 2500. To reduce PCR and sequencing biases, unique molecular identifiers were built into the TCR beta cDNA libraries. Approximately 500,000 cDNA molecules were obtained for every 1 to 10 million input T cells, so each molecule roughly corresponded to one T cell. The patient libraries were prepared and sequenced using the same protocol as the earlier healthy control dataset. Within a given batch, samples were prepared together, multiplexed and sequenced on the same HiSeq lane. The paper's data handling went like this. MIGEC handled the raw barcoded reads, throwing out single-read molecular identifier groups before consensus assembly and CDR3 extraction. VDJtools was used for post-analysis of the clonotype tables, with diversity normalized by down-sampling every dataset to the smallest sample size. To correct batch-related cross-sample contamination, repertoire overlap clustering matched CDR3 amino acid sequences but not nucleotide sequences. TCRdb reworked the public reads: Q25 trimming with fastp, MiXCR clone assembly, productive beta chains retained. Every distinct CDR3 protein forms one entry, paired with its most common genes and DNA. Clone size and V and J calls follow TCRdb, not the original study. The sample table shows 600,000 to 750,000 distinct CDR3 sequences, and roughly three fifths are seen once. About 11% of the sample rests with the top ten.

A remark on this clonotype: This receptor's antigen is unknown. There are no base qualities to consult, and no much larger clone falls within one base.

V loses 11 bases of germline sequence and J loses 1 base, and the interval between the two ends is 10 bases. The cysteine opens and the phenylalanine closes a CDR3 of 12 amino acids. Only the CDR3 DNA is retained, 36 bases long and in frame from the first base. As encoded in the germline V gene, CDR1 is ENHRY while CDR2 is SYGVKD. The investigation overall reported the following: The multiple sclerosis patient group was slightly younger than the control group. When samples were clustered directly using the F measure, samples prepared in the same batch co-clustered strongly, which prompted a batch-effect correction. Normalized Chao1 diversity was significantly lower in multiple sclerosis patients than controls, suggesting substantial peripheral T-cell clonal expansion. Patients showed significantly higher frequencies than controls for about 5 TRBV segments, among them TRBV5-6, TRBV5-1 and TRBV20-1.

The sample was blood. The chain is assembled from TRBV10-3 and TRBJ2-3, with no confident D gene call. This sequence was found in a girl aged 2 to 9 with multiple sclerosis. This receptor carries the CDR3 CAHSGGTDTQYF. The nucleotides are TGTGCCCACTCGGGCGGCACAGATACGCAGTATTTT.